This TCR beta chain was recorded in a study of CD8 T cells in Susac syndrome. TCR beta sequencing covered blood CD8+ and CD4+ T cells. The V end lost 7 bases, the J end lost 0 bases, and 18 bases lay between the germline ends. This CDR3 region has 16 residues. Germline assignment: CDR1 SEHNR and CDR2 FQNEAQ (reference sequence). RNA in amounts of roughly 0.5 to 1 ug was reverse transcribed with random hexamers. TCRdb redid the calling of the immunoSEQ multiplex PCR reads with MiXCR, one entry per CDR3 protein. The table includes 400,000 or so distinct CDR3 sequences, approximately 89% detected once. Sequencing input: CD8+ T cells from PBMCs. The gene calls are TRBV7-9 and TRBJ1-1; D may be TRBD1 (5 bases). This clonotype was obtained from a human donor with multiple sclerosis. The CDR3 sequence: CASTGPRTQLNTEAFF. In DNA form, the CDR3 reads TGTGCCAGCACCGGACCCCGGACACAACTGAACACTGAAGCTTTCTTT.